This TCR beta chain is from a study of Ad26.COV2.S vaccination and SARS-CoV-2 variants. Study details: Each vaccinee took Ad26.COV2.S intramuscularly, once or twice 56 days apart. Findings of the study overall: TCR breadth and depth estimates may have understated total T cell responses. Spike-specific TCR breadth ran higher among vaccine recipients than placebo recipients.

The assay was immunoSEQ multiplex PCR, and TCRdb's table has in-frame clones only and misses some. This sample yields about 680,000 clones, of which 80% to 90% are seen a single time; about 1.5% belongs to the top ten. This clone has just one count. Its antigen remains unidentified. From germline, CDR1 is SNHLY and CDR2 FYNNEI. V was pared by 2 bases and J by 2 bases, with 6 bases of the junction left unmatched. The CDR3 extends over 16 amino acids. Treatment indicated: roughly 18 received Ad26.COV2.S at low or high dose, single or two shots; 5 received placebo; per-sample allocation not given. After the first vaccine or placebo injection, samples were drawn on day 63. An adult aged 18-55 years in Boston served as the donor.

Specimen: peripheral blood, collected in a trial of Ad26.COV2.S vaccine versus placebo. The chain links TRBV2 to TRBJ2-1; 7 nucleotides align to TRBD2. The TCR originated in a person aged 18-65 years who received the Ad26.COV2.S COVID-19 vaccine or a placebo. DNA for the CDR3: TGTGCCAGCAGTGAACAAGCGGGGCCTACCTACAATGAGCAGTTCTTC. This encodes CASSEQAGPTYNEQFF.